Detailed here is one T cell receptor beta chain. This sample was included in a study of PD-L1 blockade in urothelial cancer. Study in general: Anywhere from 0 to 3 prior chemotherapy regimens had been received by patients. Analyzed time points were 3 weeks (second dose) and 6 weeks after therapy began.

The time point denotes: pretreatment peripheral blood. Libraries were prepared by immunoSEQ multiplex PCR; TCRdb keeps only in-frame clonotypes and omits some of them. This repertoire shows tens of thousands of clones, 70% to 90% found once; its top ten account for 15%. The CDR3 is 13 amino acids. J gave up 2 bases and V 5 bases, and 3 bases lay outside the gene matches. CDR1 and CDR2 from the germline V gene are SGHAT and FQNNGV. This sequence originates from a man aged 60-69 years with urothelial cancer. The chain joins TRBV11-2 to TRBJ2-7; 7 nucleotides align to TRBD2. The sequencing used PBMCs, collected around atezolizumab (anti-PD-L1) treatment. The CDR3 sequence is CASSPSGTYEQYF. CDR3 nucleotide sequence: TGTGCCAGCAGCCCAAGCGGGACCTACGAGCAGTACTTC.